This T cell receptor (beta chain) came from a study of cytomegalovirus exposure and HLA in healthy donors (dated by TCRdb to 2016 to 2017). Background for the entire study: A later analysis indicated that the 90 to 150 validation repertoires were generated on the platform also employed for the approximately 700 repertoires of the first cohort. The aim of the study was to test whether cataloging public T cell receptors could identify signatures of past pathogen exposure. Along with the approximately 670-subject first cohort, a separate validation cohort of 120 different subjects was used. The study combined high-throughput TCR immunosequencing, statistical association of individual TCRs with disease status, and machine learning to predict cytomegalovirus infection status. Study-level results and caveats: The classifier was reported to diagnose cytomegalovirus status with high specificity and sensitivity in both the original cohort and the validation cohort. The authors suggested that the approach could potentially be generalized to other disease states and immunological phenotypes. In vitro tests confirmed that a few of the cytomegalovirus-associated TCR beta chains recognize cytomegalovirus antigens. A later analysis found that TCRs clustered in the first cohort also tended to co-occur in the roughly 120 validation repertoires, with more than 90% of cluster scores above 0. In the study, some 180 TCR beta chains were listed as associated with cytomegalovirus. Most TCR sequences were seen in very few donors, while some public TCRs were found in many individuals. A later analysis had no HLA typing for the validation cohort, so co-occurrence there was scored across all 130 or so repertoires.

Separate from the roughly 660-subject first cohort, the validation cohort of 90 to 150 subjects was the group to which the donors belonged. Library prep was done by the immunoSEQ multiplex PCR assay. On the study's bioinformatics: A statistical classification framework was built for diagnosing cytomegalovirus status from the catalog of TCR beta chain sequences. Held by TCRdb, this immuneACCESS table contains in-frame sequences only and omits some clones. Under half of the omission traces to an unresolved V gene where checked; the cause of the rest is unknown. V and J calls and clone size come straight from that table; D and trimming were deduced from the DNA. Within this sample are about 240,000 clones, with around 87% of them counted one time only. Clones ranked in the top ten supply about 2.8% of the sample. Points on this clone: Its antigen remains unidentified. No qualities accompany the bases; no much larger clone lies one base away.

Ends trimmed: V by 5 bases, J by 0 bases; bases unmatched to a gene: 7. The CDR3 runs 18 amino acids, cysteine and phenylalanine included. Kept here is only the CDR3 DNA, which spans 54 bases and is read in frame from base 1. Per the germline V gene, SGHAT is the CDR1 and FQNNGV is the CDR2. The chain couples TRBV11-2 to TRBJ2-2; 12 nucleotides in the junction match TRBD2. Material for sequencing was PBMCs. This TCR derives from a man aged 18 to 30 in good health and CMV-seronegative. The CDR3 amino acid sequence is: CASSPGTSGPANTGELFF. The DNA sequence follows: TGTGCCAGCAGCCCCGGGACTAGCGGGCCCGCGAACACCGGGGAGCTGTTTTTT.